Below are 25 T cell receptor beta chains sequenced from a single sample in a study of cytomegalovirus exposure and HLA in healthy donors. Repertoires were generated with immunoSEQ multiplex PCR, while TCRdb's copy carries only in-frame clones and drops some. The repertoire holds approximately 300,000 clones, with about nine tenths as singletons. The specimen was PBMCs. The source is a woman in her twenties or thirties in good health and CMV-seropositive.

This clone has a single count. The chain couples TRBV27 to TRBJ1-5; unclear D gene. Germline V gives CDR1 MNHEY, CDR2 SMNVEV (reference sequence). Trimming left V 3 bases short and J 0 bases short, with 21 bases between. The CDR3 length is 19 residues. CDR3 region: CASSLTADRLGYSNQPQHF. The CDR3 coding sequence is TGTGCCAGCAGTTTGACCGCGGATCGCCTCGGATATAGCAATCAGCCCCAGCATTTT.

CDR3 coding DNA: TGTGCCAGCAGCTCTAACAGGGGGCGCGTCGACAATCAGCCCCAGCATTTT. Protein product: CASSSNRGRVDNQPQHF. The chain joins TRBV5-6 to TRBJ1-5; 9 positions agree with TRBD1. With V trimmed by 3 bases and J by 3 bases, 10 bases remained unmatched. CDR3 length: 17 amino acids. Germline V gene sequence: CDR1 SGHDT, CDR2 YYEEEE.

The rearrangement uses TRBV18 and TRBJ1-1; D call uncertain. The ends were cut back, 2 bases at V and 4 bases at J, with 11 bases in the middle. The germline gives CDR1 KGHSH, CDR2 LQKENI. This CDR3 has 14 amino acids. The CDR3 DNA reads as TGTGCCAGCTCACCAGGGAGCCACATCACTGAAGCTTTCTTT. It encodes CASSPGSHITEAFF.

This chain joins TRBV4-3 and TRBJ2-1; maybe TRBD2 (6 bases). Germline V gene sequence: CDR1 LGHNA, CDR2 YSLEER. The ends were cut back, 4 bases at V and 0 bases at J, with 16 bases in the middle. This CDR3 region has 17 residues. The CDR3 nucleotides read TGCGCCAGCAGCCTGGCGGGACCGTCGAGCTCCTACAATGAGCAGTTCTTC. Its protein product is CASSLAGPSSSYNEQFF.

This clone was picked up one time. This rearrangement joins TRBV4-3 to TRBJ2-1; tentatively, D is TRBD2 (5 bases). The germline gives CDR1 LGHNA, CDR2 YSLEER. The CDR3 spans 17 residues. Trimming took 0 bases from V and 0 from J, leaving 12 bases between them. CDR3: CASSQEVGSYSYNEQFF. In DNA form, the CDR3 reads TGCGCCAGCAGCCAAGAAGTAGGGAGTTACTCCTACAATGAGCAGTTCTTC.

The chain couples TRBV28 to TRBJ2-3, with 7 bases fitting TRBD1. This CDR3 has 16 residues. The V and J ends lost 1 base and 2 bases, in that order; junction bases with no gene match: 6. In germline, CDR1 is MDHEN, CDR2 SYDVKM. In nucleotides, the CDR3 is TGTGCCAGCAGTTTATTTACCGGGACAGACACAGATACGCAGTATTTT. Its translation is CASSLFTGTDTDTQYF.

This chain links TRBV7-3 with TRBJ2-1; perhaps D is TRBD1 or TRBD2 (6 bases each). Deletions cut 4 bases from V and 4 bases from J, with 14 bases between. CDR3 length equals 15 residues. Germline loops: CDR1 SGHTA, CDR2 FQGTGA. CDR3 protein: CASSYGGGSYNEQFF. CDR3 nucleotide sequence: TGTGCCAGCAGCTACGGGGGCGGATCTTACAATGAGCAGTTCTTC.

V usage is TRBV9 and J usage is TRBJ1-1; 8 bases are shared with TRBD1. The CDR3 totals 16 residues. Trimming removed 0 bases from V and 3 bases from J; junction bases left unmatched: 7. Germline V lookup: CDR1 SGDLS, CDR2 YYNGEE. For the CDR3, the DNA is TGTGCCAGCAGCGTAGGGGCAGGGGGCCGGGACACTGAAGCTTTCTTT. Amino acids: CASSVGAGGRDTEAFF.

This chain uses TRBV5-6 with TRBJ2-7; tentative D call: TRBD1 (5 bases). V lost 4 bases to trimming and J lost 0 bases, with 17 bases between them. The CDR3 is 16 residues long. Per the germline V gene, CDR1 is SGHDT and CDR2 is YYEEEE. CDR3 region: CASSQLQGIISYEQYF. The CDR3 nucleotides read TGTGCCAGCAGCCAGCTTCAGGGAATTATCTCCTACGAGCAGTACTTC. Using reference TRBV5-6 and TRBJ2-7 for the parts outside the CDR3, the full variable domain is DAGVTQSPTHLIKTRGQQVTLRCSPKSGHDTVSWYQQALGQGPQFIFQYYEEEERQRGNFPDRFSGHQFPNYSSELNVNALLLGDSALYLCASSQLQGIISYEQYFGPGTRLTVT.

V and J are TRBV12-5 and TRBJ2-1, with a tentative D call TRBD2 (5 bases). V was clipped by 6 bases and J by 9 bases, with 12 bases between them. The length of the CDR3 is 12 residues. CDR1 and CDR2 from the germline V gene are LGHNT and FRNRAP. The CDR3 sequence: CASGSGIAEQFF. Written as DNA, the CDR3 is TGTGCTAGTGGGTCGGGAATAGCTGAGCAGTTCTTC.

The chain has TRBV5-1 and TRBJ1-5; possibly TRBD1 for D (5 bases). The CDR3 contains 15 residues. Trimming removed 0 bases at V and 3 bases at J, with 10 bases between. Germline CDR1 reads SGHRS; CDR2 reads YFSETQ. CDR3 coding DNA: TGCGCCAGCAGCTTGGGCCAGGGAATCAATCAGCCCCAGCATTTT. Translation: CASSLGQGINQPQHF.

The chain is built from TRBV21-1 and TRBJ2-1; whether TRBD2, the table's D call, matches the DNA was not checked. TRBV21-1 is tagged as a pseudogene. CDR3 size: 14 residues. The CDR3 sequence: CASSCRLAGDEQFF. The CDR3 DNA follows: TGTGCCAGCAGCTGTAGACTAGCGGGAGATGAGCAGTTCTTC.

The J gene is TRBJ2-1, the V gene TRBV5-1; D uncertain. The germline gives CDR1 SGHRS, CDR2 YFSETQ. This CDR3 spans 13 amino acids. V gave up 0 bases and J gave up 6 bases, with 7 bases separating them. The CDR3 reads CASSLGWSNEQFF. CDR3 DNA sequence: TGCGCCAGCAGCTTGGGTTGGTCCAATGAGCAGTTCTTC.

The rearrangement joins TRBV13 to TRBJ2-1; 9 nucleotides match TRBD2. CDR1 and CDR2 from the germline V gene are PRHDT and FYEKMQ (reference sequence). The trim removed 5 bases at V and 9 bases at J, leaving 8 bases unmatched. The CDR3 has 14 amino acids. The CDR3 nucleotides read TGTGCCAGCAGCCCCAGCGGGGGGCGGTCTGAGCAGTTCTTC. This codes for CASSPSGGRSEQFF.

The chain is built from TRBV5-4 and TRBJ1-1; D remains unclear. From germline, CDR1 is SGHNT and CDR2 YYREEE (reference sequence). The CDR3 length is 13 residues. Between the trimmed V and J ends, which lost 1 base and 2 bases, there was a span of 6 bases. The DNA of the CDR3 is TGTGCCAGCAGCTTGACAGCCAACACTGAAGCTTTCTTT. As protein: CASSLTANTEAFF.

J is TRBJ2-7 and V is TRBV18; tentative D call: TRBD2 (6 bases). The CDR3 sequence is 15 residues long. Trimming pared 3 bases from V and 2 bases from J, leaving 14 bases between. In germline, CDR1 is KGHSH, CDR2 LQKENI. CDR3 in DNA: TGTGCCAGCTCACCTGGCGTAGCGGCAACCTACGAGCAGTACTTC. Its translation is CASSPGVAATYEQYF.

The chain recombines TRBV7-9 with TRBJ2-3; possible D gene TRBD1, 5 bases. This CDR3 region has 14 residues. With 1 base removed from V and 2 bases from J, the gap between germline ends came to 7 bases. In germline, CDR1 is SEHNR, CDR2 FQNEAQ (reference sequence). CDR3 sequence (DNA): TGTGCCAGCAGCTTAGGACAGTACACAGATACGCAGTATTTT. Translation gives CASSLGQYTDTQYF.

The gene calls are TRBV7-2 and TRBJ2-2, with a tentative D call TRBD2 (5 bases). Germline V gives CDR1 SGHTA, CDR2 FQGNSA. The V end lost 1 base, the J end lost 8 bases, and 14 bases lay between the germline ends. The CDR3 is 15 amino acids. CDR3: CASSLGRGASGELFF. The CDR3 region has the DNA TGTGCCAGCAGCTTAGGTCGGGGTGCCTCGGGGGAGCTGTTTTTT.

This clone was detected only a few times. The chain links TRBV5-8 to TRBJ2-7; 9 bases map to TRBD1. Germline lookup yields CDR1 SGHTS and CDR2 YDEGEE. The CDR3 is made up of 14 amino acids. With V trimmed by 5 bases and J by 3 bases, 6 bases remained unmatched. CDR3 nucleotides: TGTGCCAGCAGTCCCGGGACAGGGATCTACGAGCAGTACTTC. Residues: CASSPGTGIYEQYF.

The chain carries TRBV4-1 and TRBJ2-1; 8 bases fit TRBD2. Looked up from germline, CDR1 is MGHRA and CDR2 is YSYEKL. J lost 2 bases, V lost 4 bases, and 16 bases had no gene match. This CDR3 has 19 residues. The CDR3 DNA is TGCGCCAGCAGCCCGCTAGCCGAAACCGGGAGGGTAGCCTACAATGAGCAGTTCTTC. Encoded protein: CASSPLAETGRVAYNEQFF.

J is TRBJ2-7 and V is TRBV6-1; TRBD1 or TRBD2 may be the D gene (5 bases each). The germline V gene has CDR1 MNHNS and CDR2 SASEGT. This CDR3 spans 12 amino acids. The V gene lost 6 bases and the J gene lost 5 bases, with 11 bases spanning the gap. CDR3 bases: TGTGCCAGCAGCGGGACCCCAAACGAGCAGTACTTC. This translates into CASSGTPNEQYF.

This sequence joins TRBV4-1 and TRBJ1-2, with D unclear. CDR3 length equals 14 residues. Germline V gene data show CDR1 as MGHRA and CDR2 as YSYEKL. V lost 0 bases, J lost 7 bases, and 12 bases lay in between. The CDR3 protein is CASSQDPQVLGYTF. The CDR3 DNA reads TGCGCCAGCAGCCAAGATCCGCAGGTACTTGGCTACACCTTC.

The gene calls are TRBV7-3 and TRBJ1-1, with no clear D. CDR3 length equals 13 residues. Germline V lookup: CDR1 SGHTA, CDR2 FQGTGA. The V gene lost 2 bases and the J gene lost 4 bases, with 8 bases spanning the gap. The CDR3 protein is CASSLSGPTEAFF. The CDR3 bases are TGTGCCAGCAGCTTATCGGGTCCCACTGAAGCTTTCTTT.

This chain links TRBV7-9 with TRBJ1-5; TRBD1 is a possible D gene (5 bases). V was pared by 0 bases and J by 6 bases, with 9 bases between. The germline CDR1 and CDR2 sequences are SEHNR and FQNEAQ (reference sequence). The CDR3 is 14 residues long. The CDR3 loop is CASSLATGGQPQHF. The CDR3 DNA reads TGTGCCAGCAGCTTAGCTACGGGGGGTCAGCCCCAGCATTTT.

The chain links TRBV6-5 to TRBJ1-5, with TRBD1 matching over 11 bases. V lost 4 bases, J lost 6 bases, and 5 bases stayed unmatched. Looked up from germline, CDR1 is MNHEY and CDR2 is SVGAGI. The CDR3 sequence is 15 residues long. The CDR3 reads CASSSGTGGSQPQHF. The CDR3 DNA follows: TGTGCCAGCAGTTCGGGGACAGGGGGGAGTCAGCCCCAGCATTTT.